The clone carrying this T cell receptor (beta chain) occurred a few times. MiXCR, applied by TCRdb to the RACE reads, yields one record per CDR3 protein. There are around 300,000 distinct CDR3 sequences in the sample; under 8% occur only once, and about 8% lies in the top ten. Stated time point: patch test 1, 2 weeks after DPC sensitization. Sample treatment: therapeutic diphenylcyclopropenone sensitization with weekly scalp DPC. The V end lost 2 bases, the J end lost 7 bases, and 23 bases lay between the germline ends. Germline CDR1 is SEHNR and CDR2 is FQNEAQ (reference sequence). This CDR3 region has 17 residues. The data originate from a study of human T cells and chemical hapten exposure.

Specimen: whole blood, collected in connection with sensitization to the hapten diphenylcyclopropenone (DPC). The chain couples TRBV7-9 to TRBJ1-2, with a possible D match to TRBD1 (6 bases). This receptor was taken from a woman aged 18 to 35 with alopecia areata. Some clones in this sample may be carry-over from other donors' samples. CDR3 sequence reads: CASSLTPRGSTAGGYTF. The CDR3 DNA sequence: TGTGCCAGCAGCTTAACCCCCAGGGGCTCAACCGCCGGTGGCTACACCTTC.